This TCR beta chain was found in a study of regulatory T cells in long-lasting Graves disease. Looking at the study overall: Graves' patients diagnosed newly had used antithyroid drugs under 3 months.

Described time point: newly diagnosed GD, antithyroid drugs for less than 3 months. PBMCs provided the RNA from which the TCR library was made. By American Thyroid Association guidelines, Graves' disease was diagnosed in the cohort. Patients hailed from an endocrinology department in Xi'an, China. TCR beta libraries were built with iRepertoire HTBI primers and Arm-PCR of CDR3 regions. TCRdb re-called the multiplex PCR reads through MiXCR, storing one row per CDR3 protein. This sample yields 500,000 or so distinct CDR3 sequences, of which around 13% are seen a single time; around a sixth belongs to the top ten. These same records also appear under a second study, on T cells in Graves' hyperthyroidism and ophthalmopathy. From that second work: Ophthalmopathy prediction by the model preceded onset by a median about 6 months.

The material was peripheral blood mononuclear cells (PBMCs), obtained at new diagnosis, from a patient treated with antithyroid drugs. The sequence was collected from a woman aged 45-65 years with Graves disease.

The CDR3 loop reads CASSLGHLNTGELFF. The CDR3 DNA reads TGCGCCAGCAGCTTGGGACACTTGAACACCGGGGAGCTGTTTTTT. This sequence joins TRBV5-1 and TRBJ2-2, with unresolved D. Between the trimmed V and J ends, which lost 0 bases and 1 base, there was a span of 7 bases. The CDR3 spans 15 residues. Germline assignment: CDR1 SGHRS and CDR2 YFSETQ. The full variable domain, with the rest looked up from reference TRBV5-1 and TRBJ2-2, is KAGVTQTPRYLIKTRGQQVTLSCSPISGHRSVSWYQQTPGQGLQFLFEYFSETQRNKGNFPGRFSGRQFSNSRSEMNVSTLELGDSALYLCASSLGHLNTGELFFGEGSRLTVL.